The 2 T cell receptor beta chains below were found in one sample sequenced in a study of cytomegalovirus exposure and HLA in healthy donors. Use of 60 Vbeta and 13 Jbeta primers characterized the PCR. Profiled with immunoSEQ multiplex PCR; TCRdb holds only in-frame clones, not every one. The data contain 90,000 to 100,000 clones, roughly 76% of them singletons. The specimen sequenced was PBMCs. These TCRs come from a man between 45 and 60 years old in good health and CMV-seronegative.

This clone was seen a handful of times. This chain's CDR3 is CASSHPRTGEVNQPQHF. DNA of the CDR3: TGCGCCAGCAGCCACCCTCGAACAGGAGAAGTCAATCAGCCCCAGCATTTT. This rearrangement joins TRBV4-1 to TRBJ1-5, with D possibly TRBD1 on 5 matching bases. V was trimmed by 3 bases and J by 3 bases, leaving 18 bases between them. Germline V gives CDR1 MGHRA, CDR2 YSYEKL. CDR3 length equals 17 residues.

The chain has TRBV5-4 and TRBJ2-5, with unresolved D. V dropped 1 base and J dropped 5 bases, with 6 bases sitting between them. Germline CDR1 and CDR2: SGHNT and YYREEE (reference sequence). CDR3 size: 12 residues. Written as DNA, the CDR3 is TGTGCCAGCAGCTTGCGTCAGGAGACCCAGTACTTC. Protein: CASSLRQETQYF.